The TCR beta chain under discussion was sequenced for a study of blood T cells in healthy people across ages. Study as a whole: About one barcoded beta molecule was captured per two T cells (by template switching).

The V gene end was trimmed by 3 bases and the J gene end by 2 bases; junction bases not matched to a gene: 6. The CDR3 totals 15 residues. Germline CDR1 is SGHDT and CDR2 is YYEEEE. This clonotype was picked up a small number of times. Combining a sample-barcoded 5' primer with a J-beta primer mix, a second PCR ran for about 7 to 11 cycles. Each cDNA was tagged by a template-switch adaptor containing 12 random nucleotides. MiXCR, applied by TCRdb to the 5' RACE reads, yields one record per CDR3 protein. The repertoire holds 980,000 or so distinct CDR3 sequences, with about 48% as singletons. This TCR was sampled from a man aged 25 to 40 in good health. The sequenced sample consisted of blood. J is TRBJ2-7 and V is TRBV5-6; 9 bases line up with TRBD1. CDR3 DNA sequence: TGTGCCAGCAGCTGGGGACAGGGCATGCCCTACGAGCAGTACTTC. It codes for CASSWGQGMPYEQYF.